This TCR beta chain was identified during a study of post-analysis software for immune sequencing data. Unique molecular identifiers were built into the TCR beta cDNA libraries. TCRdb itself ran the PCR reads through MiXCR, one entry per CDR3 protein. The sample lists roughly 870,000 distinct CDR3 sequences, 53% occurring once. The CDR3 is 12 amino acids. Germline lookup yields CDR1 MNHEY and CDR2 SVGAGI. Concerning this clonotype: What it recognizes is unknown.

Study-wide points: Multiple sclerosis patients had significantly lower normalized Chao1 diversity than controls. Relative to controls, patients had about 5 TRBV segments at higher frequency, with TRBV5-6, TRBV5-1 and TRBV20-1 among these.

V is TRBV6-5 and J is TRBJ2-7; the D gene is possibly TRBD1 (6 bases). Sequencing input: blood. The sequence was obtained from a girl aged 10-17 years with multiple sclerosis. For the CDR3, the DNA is TGTGTCGTCGAGGGGGATTCCTACGAGCAGTACTTC. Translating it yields CVVEGDSYEQYF.